The sequence of this TCR beta chain was determined in a study of T cell repertoires in cytomegalovirus infection. Study context: From public TCR beta signatures came an indication of both CMV infection and matching HLA type.

Study conclusions and caveats: Predominance within the ex vivo response was attributable to HLA-C-restricted CMV-specific TCR beta clonotypes. Frequencies of public TCR beta families were cumulated, and this identified carriers of CMV plus the relevant HLA.

Each CDR3 protein gets one entry after TCRdb re-called the reads with MiXCR. The data contain 300,000 to 450,000 distinct CDR3 sequences, 15% to 20% of them seen just once; the ten biggest clones take up 8.5% to 10%. A remark on this clonotype: What it binds is not known.

The source is a human donor in good health (CMV status not recorded). Some clones in this sample may be carry-over from other donors' samples. Source material: PBMCs.

The CDR3 protein is CASSQDVPTSYGAFF. The DNA for the CDR3 is TGCGCCAGCAGCCAAGATGTACCCACCTCCTATGGAGCTTTCTTT. The genes are TRBV4-3 and TRBJ1-1; D is ambiguous. CDR1 LGHNA and CDR2 YSLEER come from the germline V gene. Trimming removed 0 bases from V and 10 bases from J, with 18 bases in between. The CDR3 runs 15 residues.